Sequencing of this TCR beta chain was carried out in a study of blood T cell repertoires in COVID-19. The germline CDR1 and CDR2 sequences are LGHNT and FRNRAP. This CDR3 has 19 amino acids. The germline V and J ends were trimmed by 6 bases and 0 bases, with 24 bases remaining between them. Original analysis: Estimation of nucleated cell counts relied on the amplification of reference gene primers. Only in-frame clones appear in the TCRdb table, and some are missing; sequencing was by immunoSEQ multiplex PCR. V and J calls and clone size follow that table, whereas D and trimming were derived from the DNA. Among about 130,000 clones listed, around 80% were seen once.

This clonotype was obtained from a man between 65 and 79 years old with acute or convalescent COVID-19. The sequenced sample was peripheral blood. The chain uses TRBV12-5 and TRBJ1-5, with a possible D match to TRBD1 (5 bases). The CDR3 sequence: CASGPGDRRDPSSNQPQHF. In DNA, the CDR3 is TGTGCTAGTGGCCCGGGAGACAGAAGGGACCCTAGTAGCAATCAGCCCCAGCATTTT.